What follows describes a single T cell receptor beta chain. The target antigen is unknown. The CDR3 has 16 residues. The V gene end was trimmed by 0 bases and the J gene end by 6 bases; junction bases not matched to a gene: 8. CDR1 is SGDLS and CDR2 is YYNGEE in the germline V gene. The data were obtained in a study of cytomegalovirus exposure and HLA in healthy donors. Method: immunoSEQ multiplex PCR; TCRdb's copy keeps in-frame clones and lacks some. The data hold 70,000 or so clones, with around 90% observed a single time. Study-level results: In vitro experiments confirmed that three CMV-associated chains were specific for CMV antigens.

Sequencing used PBMCs. This TCR was recovered from a man in his late teens or twenties in good health and CMV-seronegative. The rearrangement uses TRBV9 and TRBJ2-3; 9 nucleotides agree with TRBD2. CDR3 sequence reads: CASSVDAGGPWDTQYF. In DNA form, the CDR3 reads TGTGCCAGCAGCGTAGACGCGGGAGGGCCTTGGGATACGCAGTATTTT.